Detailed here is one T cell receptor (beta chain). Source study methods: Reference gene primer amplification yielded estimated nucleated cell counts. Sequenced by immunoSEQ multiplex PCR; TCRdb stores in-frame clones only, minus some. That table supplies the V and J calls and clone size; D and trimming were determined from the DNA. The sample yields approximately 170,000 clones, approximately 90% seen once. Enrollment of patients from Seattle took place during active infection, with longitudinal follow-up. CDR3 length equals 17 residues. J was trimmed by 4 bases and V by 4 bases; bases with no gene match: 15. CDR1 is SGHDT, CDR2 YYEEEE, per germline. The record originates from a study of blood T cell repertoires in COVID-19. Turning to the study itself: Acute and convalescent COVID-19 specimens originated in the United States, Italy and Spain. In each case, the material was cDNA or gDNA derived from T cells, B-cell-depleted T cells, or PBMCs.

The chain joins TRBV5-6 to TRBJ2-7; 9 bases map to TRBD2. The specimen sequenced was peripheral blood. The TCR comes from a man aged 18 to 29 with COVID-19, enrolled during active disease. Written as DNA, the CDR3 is TGTGCCAGCAGCCCACTCCCCGGGACCAGCGGGAGGTACGAGCAGTACTTC. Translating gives CASSPLPGTSGRYEQYF.